This T cell receptor beta chain was sequenced during a study of PD-L1 blockade in urothelial cancer. Whole-study context: Patients had undergone 0 to 3 prior chemotherapy regimens.

Measured with immunoSEQ multiplex PCR; TCRdb has only the in-frame clones, and not every one. The table lists tens of thousands of clones, approximately 86% of them singletons. Germline V gene data show CDR1 as SQVTM and CDR2 as ANQGSEA. The CDR3 is 12 residues long. The specimen was PBMCs, collected around atezolizumab (anti-PD-L1) treatment. The receptor comes from a man in his 60s with urothelial cancer. This sequence joins TRBV29-1 and TRBJ2-1; TRBD2 agrees at 8 bases. The CDR3 DNA is TGCCGGACGGGGGGGGTTGGCAATGAGCAGTTCTTC. Translation: CRTGGVGNEQFF.